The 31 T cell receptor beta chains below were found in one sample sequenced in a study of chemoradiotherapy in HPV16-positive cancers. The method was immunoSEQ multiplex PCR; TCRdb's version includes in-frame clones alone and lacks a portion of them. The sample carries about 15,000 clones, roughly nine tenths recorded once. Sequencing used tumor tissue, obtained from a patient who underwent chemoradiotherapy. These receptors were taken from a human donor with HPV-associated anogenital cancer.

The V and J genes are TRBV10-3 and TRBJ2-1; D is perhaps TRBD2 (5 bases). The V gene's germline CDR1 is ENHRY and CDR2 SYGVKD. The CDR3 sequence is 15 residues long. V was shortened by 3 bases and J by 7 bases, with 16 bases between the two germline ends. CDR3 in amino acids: CAISDSGIVGNEQFF. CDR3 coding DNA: TGTGCCATCAGTGACTCCGGGATCGTTGGAAATGAGCAGTTCTTC.

Written as DNA, the CDR3 is TGTGCCAGCAGCAAAATGGGACGCCCAGGGGAAAAACTGTTTTTT. Encoded protein: CASSKMGRPGEKLFF. The J gene is TRBJ1-4, the V gene TRBV5-8, with a weak D call TRBD1 (5 bases). Germline CDR1 is SGHTS and CDR2 is YDEGEE. Trimming left V 4 bases short and J 8 bases short, with 18 bases between. The CDR3 is made up of 15 amino acids.

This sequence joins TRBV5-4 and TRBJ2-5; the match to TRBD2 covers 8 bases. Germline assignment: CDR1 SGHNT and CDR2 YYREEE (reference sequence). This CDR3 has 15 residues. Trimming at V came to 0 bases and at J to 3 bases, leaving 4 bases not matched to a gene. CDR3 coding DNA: TGTGCCAGCAGCTTGGCCACTAGCGGTAAAGAGACCCAGTACTTC. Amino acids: CASSLATSGKETQYF.

The CDR3 nucleotides are TGTGCCAGCTCACCTTTCGCTAGCGTGTACGAGCAGTACTTC. It codes for CASSPFASVYEQYF. The chain is built from TRBV18 and TRBJ2-7; the D gene is possibly TRBD2 (6 bases). Germline V CDR1 and CDR2: KGHSH, LQKENI. The CDR3 has 14 residues. V dropped 3 bases and J dropped 4 bases, with 13 bases sitting between them.

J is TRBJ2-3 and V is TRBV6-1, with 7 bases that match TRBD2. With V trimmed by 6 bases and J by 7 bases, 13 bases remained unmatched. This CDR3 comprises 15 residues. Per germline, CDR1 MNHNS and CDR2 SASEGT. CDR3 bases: TGTGCCAGCAGCCCCCCCGCGGGAGATAGGAATACGCAGTATTTT. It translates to CASSPPAGDRNTQYF.

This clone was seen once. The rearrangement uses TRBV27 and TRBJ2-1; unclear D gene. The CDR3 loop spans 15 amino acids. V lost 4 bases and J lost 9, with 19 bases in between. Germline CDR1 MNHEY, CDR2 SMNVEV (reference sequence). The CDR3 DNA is TGTGCCAGCAGTTCGATAGGCGCCCCGGTGCGTGAGCAGTTCTTC. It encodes CASSSIGAPVREQFF.

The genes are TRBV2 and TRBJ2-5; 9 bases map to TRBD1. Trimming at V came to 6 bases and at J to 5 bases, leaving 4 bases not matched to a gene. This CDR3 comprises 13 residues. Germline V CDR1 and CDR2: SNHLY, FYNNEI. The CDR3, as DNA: TGTGCCAGCAGGGTAGACAGGGGGGAGACCCAGTACTTC. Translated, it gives CASRVDRGETQYF. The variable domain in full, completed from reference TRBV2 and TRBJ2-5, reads EPEVTQTPSHQVTQMGQEVILRCVPISNHLYFYWYRQILGQKVEFLVSFYNNEISEKSEIFDDQFSVERPDGSNFTLKIRSTKLEDSAMYFCASRVDRGETQYFGPGTRLLVL.

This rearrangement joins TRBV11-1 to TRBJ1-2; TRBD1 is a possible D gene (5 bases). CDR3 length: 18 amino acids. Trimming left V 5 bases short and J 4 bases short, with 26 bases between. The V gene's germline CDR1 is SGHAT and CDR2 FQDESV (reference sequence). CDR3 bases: TGTGCCAGCAGCCTCGGGTACGAAGCATGGGGCAACTCCTATGGCTACACCTTC. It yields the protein CASSLGYEAWGNSYGYTF.

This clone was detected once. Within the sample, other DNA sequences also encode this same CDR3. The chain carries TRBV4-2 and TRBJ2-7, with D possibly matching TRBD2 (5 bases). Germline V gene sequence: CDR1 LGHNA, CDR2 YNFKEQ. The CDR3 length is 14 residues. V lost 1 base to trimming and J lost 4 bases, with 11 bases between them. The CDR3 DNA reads TGTGCCAGCAGCCAAGGCCTAGCTGGGTACGAGCAGTACTTC. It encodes CASSQGLAGYEQYF.

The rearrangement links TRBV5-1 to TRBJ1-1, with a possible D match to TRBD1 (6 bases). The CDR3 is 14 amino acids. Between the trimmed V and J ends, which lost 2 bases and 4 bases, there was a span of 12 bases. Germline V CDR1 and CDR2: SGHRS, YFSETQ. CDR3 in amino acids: CASSFQGRLTEAFF. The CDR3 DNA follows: TGCGCCAGCAGCTTTCAGGGGCGCCTCACTGAAGCTTTCTTT.

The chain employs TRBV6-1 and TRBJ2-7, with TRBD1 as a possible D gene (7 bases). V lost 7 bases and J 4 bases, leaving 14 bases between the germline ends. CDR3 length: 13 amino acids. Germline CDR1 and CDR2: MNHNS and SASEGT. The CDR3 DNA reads TGTGCCAGCACCCTCCAGGGGGGATACGAGCAGTACTTC. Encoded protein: CASTLQGGYEQYF.

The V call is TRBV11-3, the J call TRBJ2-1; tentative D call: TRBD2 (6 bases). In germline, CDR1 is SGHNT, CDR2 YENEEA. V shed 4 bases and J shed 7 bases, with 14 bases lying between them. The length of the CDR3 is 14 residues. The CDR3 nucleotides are TGTGCCAGCAGCTCAGTACTAGCAAGTAATGAGCAGTTCTTC. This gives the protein CASSSVLASNEQFF.

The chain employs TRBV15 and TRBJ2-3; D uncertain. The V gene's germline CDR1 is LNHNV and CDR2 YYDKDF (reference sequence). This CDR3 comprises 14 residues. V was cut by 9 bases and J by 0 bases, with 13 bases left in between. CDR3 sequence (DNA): TGTGCCACTCTAGAAGGGCAGAGCACAGATACGCAGTATTTT. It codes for CATLEGQSTDTQYF.

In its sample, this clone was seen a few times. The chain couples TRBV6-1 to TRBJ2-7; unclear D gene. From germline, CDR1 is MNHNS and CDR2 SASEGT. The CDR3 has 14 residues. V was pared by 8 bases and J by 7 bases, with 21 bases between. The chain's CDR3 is CASGWANDPREQYF. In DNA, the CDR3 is TGTGCCAGCGGTTGGGCCAACGACCCCCGGGAGCAGTACTTC.

CDR3 residues: CSVARGNTEAFF. The CDR3 DNA is TGCAGCGTGGCAAGGGGTAACACTGAAGCTTTCTTT. This chain links TRBV29-1 with TRBJ1-1; D is perhaps TRBD1 (5 bases). This CDR3 comprises 12 residues. V was shortened by 6 bases and J by 2 bases, with 10 bases between the two germline ends. From germline, CDR1 is SQVTM and CDR2 ANQGSEA.

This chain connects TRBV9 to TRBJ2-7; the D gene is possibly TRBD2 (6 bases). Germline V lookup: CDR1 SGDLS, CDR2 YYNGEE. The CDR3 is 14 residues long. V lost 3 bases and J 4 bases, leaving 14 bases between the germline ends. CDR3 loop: CASSDTLSGYEQYF. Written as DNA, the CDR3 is TGTGCCAGCAGCGACACCCTTAGCGGTTACGAGCAGTACTTC.

DNA for the CDR3: TGTGCCAGCAGCAAAGTTCCTAGCGGGAAGGCTGAGCAGTTCTTC. Encoded protein: CASSKVPSGKAEQFF. The rearrangement uses TRBV9 and TRBJ2-1, with TRBD2 matching 9 bases. The CDR3 is 15 amino acids. CDR1 is SGDLS, CDR2 YYNGEE, per germline. Trimming took 4 bases from V and 9 from J; bases not matched to a gene: 11.

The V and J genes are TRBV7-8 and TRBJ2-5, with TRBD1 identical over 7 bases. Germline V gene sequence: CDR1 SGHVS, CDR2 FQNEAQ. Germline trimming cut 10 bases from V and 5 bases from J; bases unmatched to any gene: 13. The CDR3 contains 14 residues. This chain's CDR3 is CATTGVLNFETQYF. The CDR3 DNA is TGTGCCACCACAGGGGTTTTGAATTTTGAGACCCAGTACTTC.

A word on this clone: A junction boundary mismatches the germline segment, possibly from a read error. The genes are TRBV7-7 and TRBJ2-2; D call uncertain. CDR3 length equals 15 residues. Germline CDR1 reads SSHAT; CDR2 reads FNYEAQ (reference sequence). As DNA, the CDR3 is TGTGCTAGCAGCTTAGGAGCCTTGAACACCGGGGAGCTGTTTTTT. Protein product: CASSLGALNTGELFF.

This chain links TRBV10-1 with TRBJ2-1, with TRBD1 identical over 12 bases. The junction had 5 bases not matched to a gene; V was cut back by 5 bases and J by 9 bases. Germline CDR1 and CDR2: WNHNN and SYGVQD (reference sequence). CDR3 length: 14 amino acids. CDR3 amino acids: CASSPGQGASEQFF. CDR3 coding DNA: TGCGCCAGCAGTCCGGGACAGGGGGCGAGTGAGCAGTTCTTC.

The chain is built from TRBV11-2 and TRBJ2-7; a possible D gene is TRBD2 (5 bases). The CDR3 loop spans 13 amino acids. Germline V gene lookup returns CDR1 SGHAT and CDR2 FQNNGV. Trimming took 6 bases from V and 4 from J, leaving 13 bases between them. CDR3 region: CASSLGVRYEQYF. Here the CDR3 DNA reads TGTGCCAGCAGTCTGGGAGTAAGGTACGAGCAGTACTTC.

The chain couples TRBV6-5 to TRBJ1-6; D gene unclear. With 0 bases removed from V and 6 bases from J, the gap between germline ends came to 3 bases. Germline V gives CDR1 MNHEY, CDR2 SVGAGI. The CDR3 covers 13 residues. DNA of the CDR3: TGTGCCAGCAGTTACTCCCTTAATTCACCCCTCCACTTT. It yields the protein CASSYSLNSPLHF.

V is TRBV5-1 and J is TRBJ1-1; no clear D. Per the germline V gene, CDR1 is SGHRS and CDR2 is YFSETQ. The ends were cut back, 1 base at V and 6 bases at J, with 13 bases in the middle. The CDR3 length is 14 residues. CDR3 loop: CASSLLGSGSEAFF. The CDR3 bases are TGCGCCAGCAGCTTGCTCGGGTCCGGGTCTGAAGCTTTCTTT. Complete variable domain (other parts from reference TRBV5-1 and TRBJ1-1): KAGVTQTPRYLIKTRGQQVTLSCSPISGHRSVSWYQQTPGQGLQFLFEYFSETQRNKGNFPGRFSGRQFSNSRSEMNVSTLELGDSALYLCASSLLGSGSEAFFGQGTRLTVV.

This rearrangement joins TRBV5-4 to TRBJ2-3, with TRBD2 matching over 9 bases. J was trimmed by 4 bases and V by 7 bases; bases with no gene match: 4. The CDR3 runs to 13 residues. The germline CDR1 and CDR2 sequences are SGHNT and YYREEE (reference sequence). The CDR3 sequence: CASLAGDSDTQYF. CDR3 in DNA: TGTGCCAGCTTAGCGGGAGACTCAGATACGCAGTATTTT.

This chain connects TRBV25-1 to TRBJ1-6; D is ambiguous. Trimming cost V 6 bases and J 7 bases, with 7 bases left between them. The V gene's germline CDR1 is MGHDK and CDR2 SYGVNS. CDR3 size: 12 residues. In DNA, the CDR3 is TGTGCCAGCAGCCTAGAAAATTCACCCCTCCACTTT. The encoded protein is CASSLENSPLHF.

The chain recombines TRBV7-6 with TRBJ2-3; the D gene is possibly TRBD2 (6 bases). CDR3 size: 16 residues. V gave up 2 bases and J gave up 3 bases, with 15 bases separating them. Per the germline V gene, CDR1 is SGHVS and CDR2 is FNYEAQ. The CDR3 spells CASSLSSGVGTDTQYF. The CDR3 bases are TGTGCCAGCAGCTTATCGTCGGGAGTGGGGACAGATACGCAGTATTTT.

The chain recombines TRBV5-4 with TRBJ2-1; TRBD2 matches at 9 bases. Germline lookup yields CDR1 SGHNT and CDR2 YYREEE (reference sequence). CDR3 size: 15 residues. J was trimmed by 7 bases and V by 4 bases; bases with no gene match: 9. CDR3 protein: CASSRQREVENEQFF. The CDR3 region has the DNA TGTGCCAGCAGCCGCCAGCGGGAGGTTGAGAATGAGCAGTTCTTC.

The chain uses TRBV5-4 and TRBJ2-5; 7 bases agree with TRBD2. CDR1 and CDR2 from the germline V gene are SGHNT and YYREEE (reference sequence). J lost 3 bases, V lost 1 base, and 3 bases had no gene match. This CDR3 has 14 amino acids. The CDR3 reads CASSLLLAEETQYF. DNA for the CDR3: TGTGCCAGCAGCTTGTTGCTAGCGGAAGAGACCCAGTACTTC. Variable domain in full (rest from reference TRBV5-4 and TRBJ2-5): ETGVTQSPTHLIKTRGQQVTLRCSSQSGHNTVSWYQQALGQGPQFIFQYYREEENGRGNFPPRFSGLQFPNYSSELNVNALELDDSALYLCASSLLLAEETQYFGPGTRLLVL.

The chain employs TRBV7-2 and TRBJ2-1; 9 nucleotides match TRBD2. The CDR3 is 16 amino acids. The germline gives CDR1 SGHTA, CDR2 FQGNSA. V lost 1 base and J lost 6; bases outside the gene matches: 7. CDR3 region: CASSLEVGRGGNEQFF. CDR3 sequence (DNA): TGTGCCAGCAGCTTAGAAGTCGGGCGGGGGGGCAATGAGCAGTTCTTC. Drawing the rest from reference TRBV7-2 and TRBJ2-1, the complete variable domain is GAGVSQSPSNKVTEKGKDVELRCDPISGHTALYWYRQSLGQGLEFLIYFQGNSAPDKSGLPSDRFSAERTGGSVSTLTIQRTQQEDSAVYLCASSLEVGRGGNEQFFGPGTRLTVL.

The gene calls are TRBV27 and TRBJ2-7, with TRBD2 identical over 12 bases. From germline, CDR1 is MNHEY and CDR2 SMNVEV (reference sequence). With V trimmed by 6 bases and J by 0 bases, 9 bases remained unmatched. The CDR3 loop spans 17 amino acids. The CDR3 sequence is CASRAGTSGSYSYEQYF. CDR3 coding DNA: TGTGCCAGCAGGGCCGGGACTAGCGGGTCCTACTCCTACGAGCAGTACTTC.

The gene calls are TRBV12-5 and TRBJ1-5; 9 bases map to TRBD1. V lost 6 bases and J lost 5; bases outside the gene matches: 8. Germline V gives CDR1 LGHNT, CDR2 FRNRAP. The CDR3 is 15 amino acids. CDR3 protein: CASGRGQGEDQPQHF. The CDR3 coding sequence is TGTGCTAGTGGCCGGGGACAGGGCGAGGATCAGCCCCAGCATTTT. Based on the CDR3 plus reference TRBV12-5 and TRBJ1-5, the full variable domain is DARVTQTPRHKVTEMGQEVTMRCQPILGHNTVFWYRQTMMQGLELLAYFRNRAPLDDSGMPKDRFSAEMPDATLATLKIQPSEPRDSAVYFCASGRGQGEDQPQHFGDGTRLSIL.